The 24 T cell receptor beta chains below were found in one sample sequenced in a study of blood T cells in healthy people across ages. With a J-beta primer mix and a sample-barcoded 5' primer, a second PCR ran roughly 7 to 11 cycles. TCRdb called the 5' RACE reads again in MiXCR, with one record for every CDR3 protein. Of roughly 860,000 distinct CDR3 sequences listed, approximately 67% are singletons. The source material was blood. The origin of the receptors is a man aged 25-45 years in good health.

The chain employs TRBV12-3 or TRBV12-4 and TRBJ2-1, with 9 bases lining up with TRBD2. Trimming removed 6 bases from V and 0 bases from J; junction bases left unmatched: 12. This CDR3 contains 18 residues. The CDR3 DNA reads as TGTGCCAGCAGCCCCCAGCGGGGGGCCTCTAGCTCCTACAATGAGCAGTTCTTC. Residues: CASSPQRGASSSYNEQFF.

For this clonotype: With a much larger clone just one base away, this may be a read error. The V and J genes are TRBV27 and TRBJ2-6; no reliable D call. CDR1 is MNHEY and CDR2 is SMNVEV in the germline V gene (reference sequence). The CDR3 contains 13 residues. The CDR3 sequence: CAGSRSGANVLTF. The CDR3 DNA reads as TGTGCCGGCAGCCGCTCTGGGGCCAACGTCCTGACTTTC.

V usage is TRBV29-1 and J usage is TRBJ1-2, with 7 nucleotides matching TRBD1. The CDR3 loop spans 13 amino acids. J was trimmed by 4 bases and V by 4 bases; bases with no gene match: 6. Germline V gene data show CDR1 as SQVTM and CDR2 as ANQGSEA. The CDR3 loop reads CSVGYRDSYGYTF. DNA of the CDR3: TGCAGCGTTGGCTACCGGGACAGCTATGGCTACACCTTC.

This rearrangement joins TRBV9 to TRBJ2-6; D is undetermined. This CDR3 region has 17 residues. V was pared by 2 bases and J by 2 bases, with 14 bases between. CDR1 SGDLS and CDR2 YYNGEE come from the germline V gene. CDR3 DNA: TGTGCCAGCAGCGTCAGTCCGACCGTAACTGGGGCCAACGTCCTGACTTTC. Translated, it gives CASSVSPTVTGANVLTF.

This chain uses TRBV7-2 with TRBJ2-7; D perhaps matches TRBD2 (6 bases). V gave up 6 bases and J gave up 1 base, with 16 bases separating them. This CDR3 has 15 residues. Germline V gene sequence: CDR1 SGHTA, CDR2 FQGNSA. The CDR3 DNA reads as TGTGCCAGCAGACCACCGGGACTGTCGTCCTACGAGCAGTACTTC. Residues: CASRPPGLSSYEQYF.

The J gene is TRBJ2-3, the V gene TRBV29-1, with 12 bases that match TRBD2. V lost 7 bases to trimming and J lost 4 bases; unmatched junction nucleotides: 3. The CDR3 spans 13 residues. The germline CDR1 and CDR2 sequences are SQVTM and ANQGSEA. CDR3 in DNA: TGCAGCGGGACTAGCGGGGAGGCAGATACGCAGTATTTT. Translation: CSGTSGEADTQYF.

This chain links TRBV5-1 with TRBJ2-1; TRBD1 aligns across 8 bases. The germline V gene encodes CDR1 SGHRS and CDR2 YFSETQ. The V and J ends lost 1 base and 6 bases, in that order; junction bases with no gene match: 6. The CDR3 spans 15 residues. CDR3 region: CASSLNGQGFNEQFF. As DNA, the CDR3 is TGCGCCAGCAGCTTGAATGGACAGGGCTTCAATGAGCAGTTCTTC.

The chain employs TRBV30 and TRBJ2-1; no reliable D call. Trimming stripped 0 bases from V and 8 bases from J, with 5 bases between. Germline V lookup: CDR1 GTSNPN, CDR2 SVGIG (reference sequence). CDR3 length: 11 amino acids. CDR3 sequence: CAWSVPYEQFF. The CDR3 bases are TGTGCCTGGAGTGTACCGTATGAGCAGTTCTTC. The variable domain in full, completed from reference TRBV30 and TRBJ2-1, reads SQTIHQWPATLVQPVGSPLSLECTVEGTSNPNLYWYRQAAGRGLQLLFYSVGIGQISSEVPQNLSASRPQDRQFILSSKKLLLSDSGFYLCAWSVPYEQFFGPGTRLTVL.

To note about this clonotype: One end of the junction varies from germline; a read error may be responsible. The chain employs TRBV11-1 and TRBJ2-1, with D unclear. Germline V CDR1 and CDR2: SGHAT, FQDESV (reference sequence). The CDR3 loop spans 13 amino acids. CDR3 bases: TGTGCCAGCAGCGTAGCTATGGGGTTTGAGCAGTTCTTC. This sequence encodes CASSVAMGFEQFF.

The chain uses TRBV27 and TRBJ2-1, with unresolved D. The CDR3 extends over 15 amino acids. Between the trimmed V and J ends, which lost 3 bases and 9 bases, there was a span of 18 bases. Germline V gene lookup returns CDR1 MNHEY and CDR2 SMNVEV (reference sequence). The CDR3 here is CASSLPRAGMSEQFF. The CDR3 DNA is TGTGCCAGCAGTTTGCCTCGTGCCGGTATGAGTGAGCAGTTCTTC.

This clonotype was seen more than once but under ten times. This chain joins TRBV4-2 and TRBJ2-1; D gene uncertain. The V end lost 0 bases, the J end lost 1 base, and 13 bases lay between the germline ends. The CDR3 is 17 amino acids. From germline, CDR1 is LGHNA and CDR2 YNFKEQ. The CDR3 DNA follows: TGTGCCAGCAGCCAAGATCTTAGTGGTTGGTCCTACAATGAGCAGTTCTTC. Its translation: CASSQDLSGWSYNEQFF.

CDR3 DNA sequence: TGCGCCAGCAGCCAAGTAGTGGCCTGGGACCACGAGCAGTACTTC. Its protein is CASSQVVAWDHEQYF. The chain couples TRBV4-3 to TRBJ2-7; D is possibly TRBD1 or TRBD2 (5 bases each). The CDR3 runs to 15 residues. Germline V lookup: CDR1 LGHNA, CDR2 YSLEER. V dropped 1 base and J dropped 5 bases, with 15 bases sitting between them.

The chain is built from TRBV7-2 and TRBJ1-2; possible D gene TRBD1, 5 bases. Germline assignment: CDR1 SGHTA and CDR2 FQGNSA. V lost 0 bases and J lost 3, with 5 bases in between. CDR3 length: 13 residues. Here the CDR3 DNA reads TGTGCCAGCAGCTTAGCGACAGACTATGGCTACACCTTC. Encoded protein: CASSLATDYGYTF. Variable domain in full (rest from reference TRBV7-2 and TRBJ1-2): GAGVSQSPSNKVTEKGKDVELRCDPISGHTALYWYRQSLGQGLEFLIYFQGNSAPDKSGLPSDRFSAERTGGSVSTLTIQRTQQEDSAVYLCASSLATDYGYTFGSGTRLTVV.

In nucleotides, the CDR3 is TGTGCCAGCAGTGAGCTAAGACTAGCATCAGATACGCAGTATTTT. The encoded protein is CASSELRLASDTQYF. The rearrangement uses TRBV2 and TRBJ2-3, with 7 nucleotides matching TRBD2. The CDR3 runs to 15 residues. CDR1 is SNHLY, CDR2 FYNNEI, per germline. Trimming at V came to 3 bases and at J to 4 bases, leaving 7 bases not matched to a gene. The entire variable domain, with the rest obtained from reference TRBV2 and TRBJ2-3, is as follows: EPEVTQTPSHQVTQMGQEVILRCVPISNHLYFYWYRQILGQKVEFLVSFYNNEISEKSEIFDDQFSVERPDGSNFTLKIRSTKLEDSAMYFCASSELRLASDTQYFGPGTRLTVL.

The chain uses TRBV7-9 and TRBJ2-4, with TRBD2 as a possible D gene (7 bases). With 3 bases removed from V and 9 bases from J, the gap between germline ends came to 18 bases. CDR1 is SEHNR and CDR2 is FQNEAQ in the germline V gene (reference sequence). The CDR3 totals 15 residues. The CDR3 DNA sequence: TGTGCCAGCAGCTTTGCCGGCGCGGGGGCAAGCATTCAGTACTTC. Amino acid sequence: CASSFAGAGASIQYF.

In nucleotides, the CDR3 is TGTGCCAGCAGCTTGGACTCAGGGGTGAACACTGAAGCTTTCTTT. It specifies CASSLDSGVNTEAFF. This chain joins TRBV11-3 and TRBJ1-1; maybe TRBD1 (6 bases). Between the trimmed V and J ends, which lost 3 bases and 0 bases, there was a span of 11 bases. Looked up from germline, CDR1 is SGHNT and CDR2 is YENEEA. CDR3 length: 15 amino acids.

The chain couples TRBV7-3 to TRBJ2-1, with D perhaps TRBD2 (6 bases). Germline CDR1 SGHTA, CDR2 FQGTGA. The ends were cut back, 5 bases at V and 8 bases at J, with 19 bases in the middle. The CDR3 is made up of 15 amino acids. The CDR3 nucleotides are TGTGCCAGCAGCCCCGGACTATTTTCCTCCGATGAGCAGTTCTTC. Translated: CASSPGLFSSDEQFF.

The J gene is TRBJ2-5, the V gene TRBV6-6; possible D gene TRBD1, 6 bases. The CDR3 has 15 amino acids. Per germline, CDR1 MNHNY and CDR2 SVGAGI (reference sequence). The V gene lost 0 bases and the J gene lost 3 bases, with 11 bases spanning the gap. The CDR3 sequence: CASSYSQGRKETQYF. The DNA of the CDR3 is TGTGCCAGCAGTTACTCACAGGGTCGGAAAGAGACCCAGTACTTC.

The chain carries TRBV7-6 and TRBJ2-3; TRBD2 matches 10 bases. Germline CDR1 reads SGHVS; CDR2 reads FNYEAQ. This CDR3 comprises 19 residues. V gave up 8 bases and J gave up 0 bases; unmatched junction bases: 17. The CDR3 loop reads CASAGGTSVTVPSTDTQYF. The DNA for the CDR3 is TGTGCCAGCGCAGGCGGGACTAGCGTTACAGTGCCTAGCACAGATACGCAGTATTTT.

This sequence joins TRBV7-9 and TRBJ2-3; 9 nucleotides line up with TRBD2. Germline V gene lookup returns CDR1 SEHNR and CDR2 FQNEAQ (reference sequence). The CDR3 totals 18 residues. The trim removed 5 bases at V and 6 bases at J, leaving 18 bases unmatched. CDR3: CASSVRGGASPLGDTQYF. CDR3 DNA sequence: TGTGCCAGCAGCGTGCGCGGGGGGGCGTCTCCACTGGGTGATACGCAGTATTTT.

This sequence joins TRBV4-2 and TRBJ2-5, with D perhaps TRBD1 (5 bases). CDR1 is LGHNA, CDR2 YNFKEQ, per germline. V lost 0 bases to trimming and J lost 11 bases, with 19 bases between them. The length of the CDR3 is 15 residues. CDR3 sequence: CASSQDLWGQGEQYF. The DNA for the CDR3 is TGTGCCAGCAGCCAAGATCTCTGGGGCCAGGGTGAGCAGTACTTC.

The V gene is TRBV6-1, the J gene TRBJ1-5; 9 bases match TRBD1. Germline V lookup: CDR1 MNHNS, CDR2 SASEGT. The CDR3 runs 15 residues. V shed 1 base, J shed 2 bases, and the junction held 0 bases outside the gene matches. The CDR3 DNA reads as TGTGCCAGCAGTGAAGGGACAGGGGGCAATCAGCCCCAGCATTTT. Translation gives CASSEGTGGNQPQHF.

The rearrangement uses TRBV7-9 and TRBJ2-1; D could derive from TRBD1 or TRBD2 (6 bases each). V lost 5 bases, J lost 8 bases, and 28 bases lay in between. Germline-derived CDR1 and CDR2 are SEHNR and FQNEAQ (reference sequence). The CDR3 sequence is 18 residues long. The CDR3: CASSPREGGGQRWYEQFF. The DNA of the CDR3 is TGTGCCAGCAGCCCCCGGGAAGGAGGGGGGCAGCGTTGGTATGAGCAGTTCTTC.

This clonotype was observed a few times. The rearrangement links TRBV20-1 to TRBJ1-2; D unclear. With 2 bases removed from V and 5 bases from J, the gap between germline ends came to 21 bases. This CDR3 comprises 16 residues. Germline-derived CDR1 and CDR2 are DFQATT and SNEGSKA (reference sequence). The CDR3 nucleotides are TGCAGTGCTAGATTATCTGGGCAGAGTTTAGAGTATGGCTACACCTTC. This codes for CSARLSGQSLEYGYTF.